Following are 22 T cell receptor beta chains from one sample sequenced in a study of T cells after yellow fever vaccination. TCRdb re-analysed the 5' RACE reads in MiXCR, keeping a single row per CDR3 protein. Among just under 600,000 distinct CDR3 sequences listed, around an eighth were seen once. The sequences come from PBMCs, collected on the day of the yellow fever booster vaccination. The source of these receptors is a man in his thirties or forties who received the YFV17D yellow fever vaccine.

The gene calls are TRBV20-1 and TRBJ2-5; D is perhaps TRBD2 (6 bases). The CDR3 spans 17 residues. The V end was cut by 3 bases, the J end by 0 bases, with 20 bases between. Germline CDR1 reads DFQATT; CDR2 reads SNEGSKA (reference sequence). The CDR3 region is CSARDLGLSSYQETQYF. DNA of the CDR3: TGCAGTGCTAGGGACCTAGGACTATCTTCGTACCAAGAGACCCAGTACTTC.

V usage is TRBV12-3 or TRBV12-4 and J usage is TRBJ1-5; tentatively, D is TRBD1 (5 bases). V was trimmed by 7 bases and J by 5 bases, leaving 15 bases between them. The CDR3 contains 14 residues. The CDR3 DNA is TGTGCCAGCACCTTTGGACAAATGGATCAGCCCCAGCATTTT. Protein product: CASTFGQMDQPQHF.

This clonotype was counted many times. As DNA, the CDR3 is TGCGCCAGCAGCTCTGGACTAGCGGAAAGGAGGAACATTCAGTACTTC. Amino acid sequence: CASSSGLAERRNIQYF. The chain links TRBV5-1 to TRBJ2-4; 10 bases are a match to TRBD2. J gave up 7 bases and V 3 bases, and 10 bases lay outside the gene matches. Germline loops: CDR1 SGHRS, CDR2 YFSETQ. CDR3 length: 16 residues.

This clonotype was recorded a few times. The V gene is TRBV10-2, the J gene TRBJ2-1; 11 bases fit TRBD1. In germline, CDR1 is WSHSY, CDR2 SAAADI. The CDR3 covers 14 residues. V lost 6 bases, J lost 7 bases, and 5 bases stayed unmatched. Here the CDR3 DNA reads TGCGCCAGCAGGGGGGGACAGGGGGGTAATGAGCAGTTCTTC. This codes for CASRGGQGGNEQFF.

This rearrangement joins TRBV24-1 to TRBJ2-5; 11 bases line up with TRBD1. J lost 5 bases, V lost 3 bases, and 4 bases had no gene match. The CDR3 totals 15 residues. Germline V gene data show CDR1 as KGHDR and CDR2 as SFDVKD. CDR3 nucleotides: TGTGCCACCAGTGATCGGACAGGGGGCATCGAGACCCAGTACTTC. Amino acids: CATSDRTGGIETQYF.

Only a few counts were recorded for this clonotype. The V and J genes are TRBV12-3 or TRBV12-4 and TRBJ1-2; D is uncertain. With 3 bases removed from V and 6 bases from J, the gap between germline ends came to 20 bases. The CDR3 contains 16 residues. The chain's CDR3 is CASSFLARLGAHGYTF. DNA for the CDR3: TGTGCCAGCAGTTTTTTAGCACGGTTAGGAGCCCATGGCTACACCTTC.

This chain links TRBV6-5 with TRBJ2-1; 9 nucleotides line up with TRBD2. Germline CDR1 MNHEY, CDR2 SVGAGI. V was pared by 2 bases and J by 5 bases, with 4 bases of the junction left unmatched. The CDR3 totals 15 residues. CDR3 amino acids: CASSYGAGGHNEQFF. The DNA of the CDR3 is TGTGCCAGCAGTTACGGAGCGGGAGGCCACAATGAGCAGTTCTTC.

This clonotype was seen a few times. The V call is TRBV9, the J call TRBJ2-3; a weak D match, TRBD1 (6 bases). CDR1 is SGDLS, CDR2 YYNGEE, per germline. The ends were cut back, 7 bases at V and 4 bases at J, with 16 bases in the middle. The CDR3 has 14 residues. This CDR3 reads CASGGRAGADTQYF. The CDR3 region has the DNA TGTGCCAGCGGGGGCAGGGCAGGAGCAGATACGCAGTATTTT.

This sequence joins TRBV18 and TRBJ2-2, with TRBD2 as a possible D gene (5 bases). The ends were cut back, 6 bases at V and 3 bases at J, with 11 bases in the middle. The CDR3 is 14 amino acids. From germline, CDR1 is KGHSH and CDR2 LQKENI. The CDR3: CASSIGGYTGELFF. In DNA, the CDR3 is TGTGCCAGCTCCATAGGAGGCTACACCGGGGAGCTGTTTTTT. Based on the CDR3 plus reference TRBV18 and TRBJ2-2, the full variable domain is NAGVMQNPRHLVRRRGQEARLRCSPMKGHSHVYWYRQLPEEGLKFMVYLQKENIIDESGMPKERFSAEFPKEGPSILRIQQVVRGDSAAYFCASSIGGYTGELFFGEGSRLTVL.

The CDR3 sequence is CASSFGTVAYNEQFF. CDR3 sequence (DNA): TGTGCCAGCTCGTTCGGGACGGTGGCCTACAATGAGCAGTTCTTC. The V gene is TRBV12-3 or TRBV12-4, the J gene TRBJ2-1; D is possibly TRBD1 or TRBD2 (5 bases each). The ends were cut back, 8 bases at V and 2 bases at J, with 16 bases in the middle. The CDR3 loop spans 15 amino acids.

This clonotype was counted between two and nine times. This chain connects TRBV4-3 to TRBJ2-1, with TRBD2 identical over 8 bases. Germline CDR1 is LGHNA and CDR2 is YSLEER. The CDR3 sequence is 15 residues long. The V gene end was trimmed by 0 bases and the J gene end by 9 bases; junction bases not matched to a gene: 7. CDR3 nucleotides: TGCGCCAGCAGCCAAGATCCCAGCGGGAGCTTTGAGCAGTTCTTC. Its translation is CASSQDPSGSFEQFF.

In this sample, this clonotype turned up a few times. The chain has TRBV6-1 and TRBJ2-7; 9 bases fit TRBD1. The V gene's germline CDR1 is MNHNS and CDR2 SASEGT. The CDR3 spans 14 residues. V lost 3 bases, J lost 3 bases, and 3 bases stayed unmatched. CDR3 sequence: CASSDRTGVYEQYF. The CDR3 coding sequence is TGTGCCAGCAGTGACAGGACAGGGGTCTACGAGCAGTACTTC.

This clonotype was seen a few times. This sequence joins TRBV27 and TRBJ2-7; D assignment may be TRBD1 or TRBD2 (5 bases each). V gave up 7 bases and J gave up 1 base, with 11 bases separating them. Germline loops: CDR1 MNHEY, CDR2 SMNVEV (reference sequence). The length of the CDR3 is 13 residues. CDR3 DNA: TGTGCCAGCAAGGGGACCGATTCCTACGAGCAGTACTTC. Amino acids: CASKGTDSYEQYF.

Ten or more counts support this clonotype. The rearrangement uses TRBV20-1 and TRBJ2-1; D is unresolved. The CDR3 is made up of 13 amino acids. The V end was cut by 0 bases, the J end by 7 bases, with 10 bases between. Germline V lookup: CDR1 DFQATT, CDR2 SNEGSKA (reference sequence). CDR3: CSARDFPGNEQFF. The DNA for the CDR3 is TGCAGTGCTAGAGACTTCCCTGGGAATGAGCAGTTCTTC.

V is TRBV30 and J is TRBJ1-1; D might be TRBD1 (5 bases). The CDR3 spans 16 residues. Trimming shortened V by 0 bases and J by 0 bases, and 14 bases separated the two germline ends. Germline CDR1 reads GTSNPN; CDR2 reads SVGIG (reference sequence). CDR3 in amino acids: CAWSVQVIQMNTEAFF. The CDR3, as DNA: TGTGCCTGGAGTGTACAGGTAATACAGATGAACACTGAAGCTTTCTTT. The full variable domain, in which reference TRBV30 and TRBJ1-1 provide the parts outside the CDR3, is SQTIHQWPATLVQPVGSPLSLECTVEGTSNPNLYWYRQAAGRGLQLLFYSVGIGQISSEVPQNLSASRPQDRQFILSSKKLLLSDSGFYLCAWSVQVIQMNTEAFFGQGTRLTVV.

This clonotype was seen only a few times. The CDR3 nucleotides are TGTGCCAGCAGCCATCGGGGAGAGGGAGTGGACGAGCAGTACTTC. It specifies CASSHRGEGVDEQYF. The chain combines TRBV4-2 with TRBJ2-7; the D gene is possibly TRBD2 (5 bases). CDR3 length: 15 amino acids. Trimming took off 3 bases at V and 5 bases at J, with 17 bases between the two ends. Germline V gene data show CDR1 as LGHNA and CDR2 as YNFKEQ.

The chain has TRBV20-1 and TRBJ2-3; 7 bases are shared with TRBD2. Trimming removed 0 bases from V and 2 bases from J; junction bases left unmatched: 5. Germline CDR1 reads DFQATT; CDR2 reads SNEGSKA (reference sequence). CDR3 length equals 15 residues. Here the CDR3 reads CSAREAGFFTDTQYF. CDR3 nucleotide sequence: TGCAGTGCTAGAGAAGCGGGGTTCTTCACAGATACGCAGTATTTT.

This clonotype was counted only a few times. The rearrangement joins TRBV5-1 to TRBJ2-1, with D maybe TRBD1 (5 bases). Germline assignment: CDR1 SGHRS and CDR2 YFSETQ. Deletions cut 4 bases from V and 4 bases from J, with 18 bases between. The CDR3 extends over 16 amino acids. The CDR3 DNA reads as TGCGCCAGCAGCCCTACTGGCGACAGACCATACAATGAGCAGTTCTTC. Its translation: CASSPTGDRPYNEQFF.

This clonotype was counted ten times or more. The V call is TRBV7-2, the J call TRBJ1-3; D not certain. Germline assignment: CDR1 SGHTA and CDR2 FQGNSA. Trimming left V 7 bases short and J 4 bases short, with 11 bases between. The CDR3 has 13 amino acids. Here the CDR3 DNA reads TGTGCCAGCACCCCGGTTACCGGAAACACCATATATTTT. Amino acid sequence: CASTPVTGNTIYF.

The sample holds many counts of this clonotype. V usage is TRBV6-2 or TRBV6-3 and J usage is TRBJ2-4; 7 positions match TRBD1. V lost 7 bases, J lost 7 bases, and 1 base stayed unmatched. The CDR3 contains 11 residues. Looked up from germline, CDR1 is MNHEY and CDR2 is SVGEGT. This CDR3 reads CASTQGNIQYF. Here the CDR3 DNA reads TGTGCCAGCACACAGGGGAACATTCAGTACTTC.

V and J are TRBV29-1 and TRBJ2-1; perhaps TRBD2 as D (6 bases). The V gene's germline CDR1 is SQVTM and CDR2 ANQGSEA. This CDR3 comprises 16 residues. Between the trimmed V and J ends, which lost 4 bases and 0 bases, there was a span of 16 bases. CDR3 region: CSVGRSGYSSYNEQFF. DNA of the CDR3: TGCAGCGTTGGTCGTAGCGGATATAGCTCCTACAATGAGCAGTTCTTC.

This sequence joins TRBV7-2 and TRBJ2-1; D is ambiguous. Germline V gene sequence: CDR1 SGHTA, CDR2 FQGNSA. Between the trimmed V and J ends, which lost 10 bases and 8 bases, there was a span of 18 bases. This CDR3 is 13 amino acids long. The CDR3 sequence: CAIDRLVRDEQFF. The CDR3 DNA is TGTGCCATAGACCGGCTCGTTCGCGATGAGCAGTTCTTC.